The 15 T cell receptor beta chains listed next were all sequenced from one sample in a study of T cells in women clearing cervical HPV infection. The assay was immunoSEQ multiplex PCR, and TCRdb's table has in-frame clones only and misses some. This repertoire includes fewer than 50,000 clones. The material sequenced was blood buffy coat. The receptors stem from a woman aged 18-70 years with a cervical HPV16 infection that either progressed to CIN3+ or cleared (not recorded which).

About this clone itself: The read halts 3 residues ahead of the CDR3 end, with the missing end drawn from the germline J gene. The V gene is TRBV6-1, the J gene TRBJ1-2; 9 bases are a match to TRBD1. V shed 4 bases, J shed 5 bases, and the junction held 5 bases outside the gene matches. Germline CDR1 MNHNS, CDR2 SASEGT. The CDR3 length is 14 residues. The DNA read from the CDR3 is TGTGCCAGCAGTGGGGGGACAGGGTTTTATGGC. Its translation: CASSGGTGFYG. From start to end, the CDR3 is CASSGGTGFYGYTF.

CDR3 in amino acids: CASSFTGELFNEQFF. CDR3 DNA (partial): TGTGCCAGCAGTTTCACAGGGGAACTGTTCAATGAG. This chain links TRBV28 with TRBJ2-1; 7 nucleotides agree with TRBD1. The read comes to an end 3 residues before the CDR3 does, leaving the germline J gene to fill in the end. V lost 3 bases and J lost 6; bases outside the gene matches: 8. CDR3 length equals 15 residues. Germline values: CDR1 MDHEN, CDR2 SYDVKM.

With respect to this clone: From the germline J gene comes the end of the CDR3, since the read stops 3 residues before it. The genes are TRBV5-1 and TRBJ2-5; D might be TRBD1 (6 bases). The CDR3 runs to 14 residues. Germline assignment: CDR1 SGHRS and CDR2 YFSETQ. Trimming left V 4 bases short and J 0 bases short, with 10 bases between. Here the CDR3 reads CASSQTGNQETQYF. CDR3 DNA, as far as it was read: TGCGCCAGCAGCCAAACAGGGAACCAAGAGACC.

A note on this clone: From the germline J gene comes the end of the CDR3, since the read stops 3 residues before it. The genes are TRBV6-4 and TRBJ2-3; 8 bases are shared with TRBD2. The length of the CDR3 is 14 residues. Germline lookup yields CDR1 MRHNA and CDR2 SNTAGT. V shed 2 bases and J 4 bases; nucleotides not matched to a gene: 2. The sequenced CDR3 bases are TGTGCCAGCAGTGACGTTAGCGGGGCAGATACG. It yields the protein CASSDVSGADT. The complete CDR3 reads CASSDVSGADTQYF.

CDR3 DNA, as far as it was read: TGCGCCAGCAGCTTGGGACTAGCGGGGGGCGACAATGAG. Translation: CASSLGLAGGDNE. The entire CDR3 protein reads CASSLGLAGGDNEQFF. V is TRBV5-1 and J is TRBJ2-1; TRBD2 agrees at 13 bases. The sequenced fragment ends 3 residues before the CDR3 boundary, so the rest is inferred from the germline J gene. The CDR3 length is 16 residues. Unmatched junction bases numbered 2, after V lost 0 bases and J lost 5 bases. Germline CDR1 reads SGHRS; CDR2 reads YFSETQ.

Concerning this clone itself: The CDR3 end is not reached by the read, which stops 3 residues before it; the germline J gene fills it in. The chain employs TRBV10-3 and TRBJ2-1; TRBD2 matches at 9 bases. The CDR3 runs to 16 residues. The V gene end was trimmed by 4 bases and the J gene end by 8 bases; junction bases not matched to a gene: 12. CDR1 is ENHRY and CDR2 is SYGVKD in the germline V gene. This chain's CDR3 is CAISGLLAGNDDEQFF. The sequenced part of the CDR3 DNA is TGTGCCATCAGTGGACTTCTAGCGGGGAATGACGATGAG.

Of note for this clone: The sequenced fragment ends 3 residues before the CDR3 boundary, so the rest is inferred from the germline J gene. The chain recombines TRBV6-1 with TRBJ2-3; no clear D gene. The CDR3 has 16 amino acids. V lost 2 bases to trimming and J lost 8 bases, with 20 bases between them. The V gene's germline CDR1 is MNHNS and CDR2 SASEGT. The sequenced part of the CDR3 DNA is TGTGCCAGCAGTGAACTGGGCAGCCTCCCCCTTGGTACG. Its translation is CASSELGSLPLGT. The CDR3, in full, reads CASSELGSLPLGTQYF.

As regards this clone: Read sequence stops 3 residues before the CDR3 end, and the germline J gene provides the missing end. This chain links TRBV20-1 with TRBJ2-7; TRBD2 might be the D (6 bases). The CDR3 length is 13 residues. V gave up 0 bases and J gave up 6 bases, with 12 bases separating them. Per germline, CDR1 DFQATT and CDR2 SNEGSKA (reference sequence). The CDR3 bases that were read are TGCAGTGCTAGAGATCAGACTAGGGGCGAG. This sequence encodes CSARDQTRGE. The whole CDR3 reads CSARDQTRGEQYF.

About this clone: Coverage ceases 3 residues before the CDR3 finishes, and the germline J gene fills in the end. The J gene is TRBJ1-1, the V gene TRBV19; 7 positions match TRBD1. Germline CDR1 reads LNHDA; CDR2 reads SQIVND (reference sequence). The trim removed 4 bases at V and 7 bases at J, leaving 9 bases unmatched. The CDR3 sequence is 14 residues long. The CDR3 loop reads CASSTRQGMSEAFF. Incomplete CDR3 DNA: TGTGCCAGTAGTACTCGACAGGGCATGAGTGAA.

In the case of this clone: The read is 3 residues too short to cover the CDR3 end, so that end is filled in from the germline J gene. V gene TRBV7-2 combines with J gene TRBJ1-6; perhaps TRBD1 as D (6 bases). The germline V gene has CDR1 SGHTA and CDR2 FQGNSA. V gave up 2 bases and J gave up 11 bases, with 13 bases separating them. The CDR3 is made up of 14 amino acids. CDR3 DNA (partial): TGTGCCAGCAGCTTAAGGCAGGGGTCGACACCC. Translating it yields CASSLRQGSTP. The CDR3 in full is CASSLRQGSTPLHF.

Concerning this clone: Sequence at one end of the junction differs from germline and may be a read error. The read comes to an end 3 residues before the CDR3 does, leaving the germline J gene to fill in the end. The V and J genes are TRBV2 and TRBJ1-1; the match to TRBD1 covers 9 bases. CDR1 SNHLY and CDR2 FYNNEI come from the germline V gene. The CDR3 is 14 amino acids. The CDR3: CAGSRTGARPEAFF. The CDR3 bases that were read are TGTGCCGGCAGTAGGACAGGGGCCAGGCCTGAA.

In the case of this clone: From the germline J gene comes the end of the CDR3, since the read stops 3 residues before it. The chain recombines TRBV20-1 with TRBJ1-1; TRBD1 matches at 9 bases. Germline CDR1 reads DFQATT; CDR2 reads SNEGSKA (reference sequence). The CDR3 length is 11 residues. The covered CDR3 bases are TGCAGTGCTAGGGGACAGGGTCGA. Translated: CSARGQGR. In full, the CDR3 reads CSARGQGRAFF.

Points on this clone: The read gets to within 3 residues of the CDR3 end, and the germline J gene fills in the rest. The chain couples TRBV18 to TRBJ1-4; D gene unclear. Germline CDR1 is KGHSH and CDR2 is LQKENI. V lost 6 bases and J lost 0, with 17 bases in between. This CDR3 comprises 17 residues. The DNA read from the CDR3 is TGTGCCAGCTCCCTCAATCCTCAGATTGCAACTAATGAAAAA. Protein: CASSLNPQIATNEK. The entire CDR3 protein is CASSLNPQIATNEKLFF.

About this clone: The read stops 3 residues short of the end of the CDR3; the missing end is completed from the germline J gene. V gene TRBV5-1 combines with J gene TRBJ2-1; TRBD1 matches at 7 bases. The junction had 4 bases not matched to a gene; V was cut back by 1 base and J by 0 bases. Germline V gene lookup returns CDR1 SGHRS and CDR2 YFSETQ. This CDR3 has 16 residues. CDR3 sequence reads: CASSLQGTASYNEQFF. Incomplete CDR3 DNA: TGCGCCAGCAGCTTGCAAGGGACAGCCTCCTACAATGAG.

A remark on this clone: The read finishes 3 residues shy of the CDR3 end, and the germline J gene is used to complete it. J is TRBJ1-5 and V is TRBV28; D remains unclear. This CDR3 is built from 16 residues. Germline assignment: CDR1 MDHEN and CDR2 SYDVKM. V lost 5 bases and J lost 0, with 14 bases in between. The CDR3 is CASSELGQYSNQPQHF. The part of the CDR3 DNA that was read is TGTGCCAGCAGTGAGTTAGGGCAGTATAGCAATCAGCCC.